This T cell receptor beta chain was retrieved from a study of blood T cell repertoires in COVID-19. Here immunoSEQ multiplex PCR was the method, and the copy in TCRdb shows in-frame clones only, minus some. In the table there are about 94,000 clones, around two thirds of which are singletons. This CDR3 is built from 15 residues. CDR1 KGHSH and CDR2 LQKENI come from the germline V gene. V lost 5 bases to trimming and J lost 6 bases, with 20 bases between them. Seattle patient enrollment occurred during active infection, with longitudinal follow-up thereafter. The rearrangement uses TRBV18 and TRBJ2-7; TRBD1 might be the D (6 bases). This TCR was sampled from a man in his 70s with COVID-19, enrolled during active disease. Input material: peripheral blood. CDR3 bases: TGTGCCAGCTCAGCCAAATCCAGGGGTACCGTCGAGCAGTACTTC. Encoded protein: CASSAKSRGTVEQYF.